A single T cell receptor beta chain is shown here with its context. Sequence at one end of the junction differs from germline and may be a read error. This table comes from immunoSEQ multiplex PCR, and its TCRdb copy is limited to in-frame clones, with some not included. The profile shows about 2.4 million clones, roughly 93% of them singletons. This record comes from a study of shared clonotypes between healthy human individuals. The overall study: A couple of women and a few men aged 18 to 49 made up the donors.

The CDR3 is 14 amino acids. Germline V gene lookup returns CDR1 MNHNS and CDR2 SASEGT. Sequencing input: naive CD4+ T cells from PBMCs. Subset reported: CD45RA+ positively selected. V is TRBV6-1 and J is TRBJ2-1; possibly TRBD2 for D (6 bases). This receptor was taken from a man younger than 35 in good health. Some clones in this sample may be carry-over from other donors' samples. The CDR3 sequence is CVNIKRVSYNEQFF. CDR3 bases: TGCGTGAACATTAAGCGGGTCTCCTACAATGAGCAGTTCTTC.